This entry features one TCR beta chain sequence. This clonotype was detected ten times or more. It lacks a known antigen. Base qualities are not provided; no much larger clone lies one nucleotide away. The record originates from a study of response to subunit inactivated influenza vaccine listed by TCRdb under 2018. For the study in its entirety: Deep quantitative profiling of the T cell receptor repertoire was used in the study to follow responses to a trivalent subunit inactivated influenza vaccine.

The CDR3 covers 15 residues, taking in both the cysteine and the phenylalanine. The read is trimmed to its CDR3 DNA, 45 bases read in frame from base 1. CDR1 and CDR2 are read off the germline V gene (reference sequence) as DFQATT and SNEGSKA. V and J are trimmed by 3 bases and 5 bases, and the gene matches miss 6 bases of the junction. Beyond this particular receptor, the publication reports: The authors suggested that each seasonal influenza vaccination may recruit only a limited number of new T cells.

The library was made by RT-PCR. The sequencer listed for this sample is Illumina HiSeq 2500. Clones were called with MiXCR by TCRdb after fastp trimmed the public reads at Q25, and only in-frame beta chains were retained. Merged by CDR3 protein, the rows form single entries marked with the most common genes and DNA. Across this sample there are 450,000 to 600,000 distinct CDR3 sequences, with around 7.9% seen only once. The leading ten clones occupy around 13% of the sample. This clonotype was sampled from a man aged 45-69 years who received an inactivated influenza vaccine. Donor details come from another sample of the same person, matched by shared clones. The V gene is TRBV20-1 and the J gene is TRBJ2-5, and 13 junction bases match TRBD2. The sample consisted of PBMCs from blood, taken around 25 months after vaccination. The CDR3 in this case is CSASGTSGMAETQYF. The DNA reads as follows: TGCAGTGCTAGCGGGACTAGCGGGATGGCGGAGACCCAGTACTTC.